This section outlines one T cell receptor (beta chain) sequence together with its context. In its sample, this clonotype was seen a few times. Its specific antigen is unknown. Base quality data are lacking; no much larger clone is found one base away. A patient counted as having stable Graves' hyperthyroidism if no progression to ophthalmopathy occurred over 18 months of follow-up. Hyperthyroidism patients were aged 18 to 65 years and newly diagnosed, with disease duration of less than 2 months. Patients with uncontrolled infections, other autoimmune diseases, pregnancy or lactation were excluded. Diagnoses were based on clinical symptoms, serum thyroxine and TRAb, thyroid ultrasound and orbital computed tomography. PBMCs were isolated from approximately 10 ml of fresh peripheral blood by Ficoll-Paque density gradient centrifugation. Total RNA was extracted using Trizol reagent, and RNA quality was assessed on an Agilent 2100 Bioanalyzer.

This entry comes from a study of T cells in Graves' hyperthyroidism and ophthalmopathy (dated 2019 in TCRdb). A note on the overall study: Peripheral blood was collected at initial diagnosis, before any treatment. To identify distinguishing TCR V-J signatures, a discovery cohort of 90 to 100 patients was used, comprising 43 with Graves' ophthalmopathy and roughly 60 with stable Graves' hyperthyroidism. Whether ophthalmopathy could be predicted prospectively was tested in an independent validation cohort made up of roughly 19 hyperthyroidism patients plus 17 patients who later progressed to ophthalmopathy. For training and testing, the 80 to 100 patients in the discovery cohort were randomly divided in a 7:3 ratio. The study also compared thyroid tissue and blood T-cell repertoires from five or six Graves' hyperthyroidism patients. Once sampling was done, hyperthyroidism patients were given methimazole at a starting dose of 30 mg daily, whereas ophthalmopathy patients were given high-dose intravenous methylprednisolone. TCR Vbeta CDR3 sequencing of around 130 peripheral blood samples (around 45 ophthalmopathy, about 80 hyperthyroidism and around 17 progressor patients) is reported in the paper.

The TCR beta CDR3 regions were amplified from the RNA transcripts. For the first round of RT-PCR on the TCR CDR3, the HTBI primer set was used together with the Qiagen OneStep RT-PCR kit. The libraries were constructed in a second round of multiplex PCR and then size-selected and purified. Libraries were sequenced paired-end with 100 bp reads on an Illumina HiSeq2000. From the authors' description of their analysis: Raw data were processed with SOAPnuke, discarding reads with adapters, uncalled bases, mean Phred below 15, or no exact constant-primer or identifier match. High-quality paired reads were merged with COPE v1.2.5, and unique nucleotide sequences were defined as clonotypes. MiTCR v1.1 was used to align clonotypes to the IMGT TRBV, TRBD and TRBJ reference segments. Analysis was restricted to V-J combinations with a frequency above 0.0001, which covered roughly 99% of repertoires. The TCS score was defined as the ratio of F50 (clonal expansion) to E x V (chaos), calculated using BLOSUM62-based TCRdist between CDR3 peptides within each V-J. Welch's t-statistics and random forest reduced roughly 540 V-J features to 13, which were used in a naive Bayes classifier (R e1071). Starting from the raw public reads, TCRdb applied fastp trimming at Q25, assembled clones with MiXCR and retained in-frame beta chains. Every distinct CDR3 protein forms one entry, paired with its most common genes and DNA. Here the V and J calls rest on TCRdb's processing, not on the authors' analysis. For this sample the table gives under 250,000 distinct CDR3 sequences, of which 17% were detected only once. The ten largest make up approximately 50% of the sample.

From the cysteine up to the phenylalanine, the CDR3 has a length of 15 residues. Only the CDR3 DNA is retained, 45 bases long and in frame from the first base. CDR1 is given as SGHRS and CDR2 as YFSETQ, both from the germline V gene. Between the V and J ends, shortened by 1 base and 2 bases respectively, the junction contains 9 bases. The full study reports these points: During validation, the model predicted progression to ophthalmopathy a median of approximately six months ahead of onset, with around 71% sensitivity and roughly 75% specificity. No statistical method was used to fix the sample size in advance, and group allocation was not hidden from the investigators. Most expanded thyroid clonotypes (frequency above 0.001) were also found in blood, which suggests that blood repertoires may mirror thyroid immune responses. In cross-validation, a model built on a 13 V-J signature told ophthalmopathy apart from stable hyperthyroidism with approximately 90% sensitivity and approximately 81% specificity, and in testing the same model reached 80%/75%.

The receptor was derived from a man aged 45-65 years with Graves' hyperthyroidism. The sequence is built from TRBV5-1 and TRBJ2-2; 5 matching bases give a weak D call of TRBD1. Sequencing was carried out using blood. Here is the DNA: TGCGCCAGCAGCTTGATGACAGCAAACACCGGGGAGCTGTTTTTT. The encoded protein is CASSLMTANTGELFF.